The 12 T cell receptor beta chains presented below share a single source sample, sequenced in a study of breast tumors, draining lymph nodes, adjacent tissues. Breast cancer patients provided tissue from their axillary draining lymph nodes. TCRdb processed the multiplex PCR reads anew with MiXCR; each CDR3 protein has one entry. This table holds over 100,000 distinct CDR3 sequences, approximately 20% found once. Material for sequencing was axillary lymph node tissue. The receptor set was obtained from a female donor with breast cancer. Some clones in this sample may be carry-over from other donors' samples.

As concerns this clonotype: This may stem from a read error, because a much larger clone lies one nucleotide away. The CDR3 end shows no conserved phenylalanine or tryptophan, and so a read error is likely. The chain has TRBV19 and TRBJ2-1; D call uncertain. In germline, CDR1 is LNHDA, CDR2 SQIVND (reference sequence). V was shortened by 5 bases and J by 2 bases, with 13 bases between the two germline ends. This CDR3 region has 15 residues. CDR3 in amino acids: CASSSGALTYNEQFL. Written as DNA, the CDR3 is TGTGCCAGTAGTTCCGGTGCTCTCACCTACAATGAGCAGTTCCTC.

This clonotype came up many times. This chain links TRBV6-6 with TRBJ2-1; D is perhaps TRBD1 or TRBD2 (5 bases each). Trimming cost V 3 bases and J 6 bases, with 9 bases left between them. CDR3 length: 13 amino acids. Germline assignment: CDR1 MNHNY and CDR2 SVGAGI (reference sequence). CDR3 residues: CASSYTRGNEQFF. CDR3 DNA: TGTGCCAGCAGTTATACTAGGGGCAATGAGCAGTTCTTC.

The chain uses TRBV9 and TRBJ2-2; TRBD2 matches 10 bases. Trimming at V came to 0 bases and at J to 4 bases, leaving 9 bases not matched to a gene. The CDR3 consists of 18 residues. CDR1 and CDR2 from the germline V gene are SGDLS and YYNGEE. The CDR3 bases are TGTGCCAGCAGCGTAGATCCTAGCGGGAGTATCGGCACCGGGGAGCTGTTTTTT. Translation gives CASSVDPSGSIGTGELFF.

Comment on this clonotype: Given a much more abundant clone one base away, this may be a read error. The chain is built from TRBV7-2 and TRBJ2-2; a possible D gene is TRBD1 (6 bases). CDR3 length: 15 residues. Germline-derived CDR1 and CDR2 are SGHTA and FQGNSA. The CDR3 DNA follows: TGTGCCGGCAGCCCCCTCGGGACAAACACCGGGGAGCTGTTTTTT. This codes for CAGSPLGTNTGELFF.

This clonotype was seen ten or more times. The gene calls are TRBV5-1 and TRBJ2-1; D unresolved. The germline gives CDR1 SGHRS, CDR2 YFSETQ. Trimming left V 0 bases short and J 4 bases short, with 8 bases between. The CDR3 contains 14 residues. The CDR3 coding sequence is TGCGCCAGCAGCTTGGACCCCCGGTACAATGAGCAGTTCTTC. Protein product: CASSLDPRYNEQFF. The variable domain in full, completed from reference TRBV5-1 and TRBJ2-1, reads KAGVTQTPRYLIKTRGQQVTLSCSPISGHRSVSWYQQTPGQGLQFLFEYFSETQRNKGNFPGRFSGRQFSNSRSEMNVSTLELGDSALYLCASSLDPRYNEQFFGPGTRLTVL.

Comment on this clonotype: A much more abundant neighbour one base away suggests this may be a read error. This chain connects TRBV12-5 to TRBJ2-3; D is unresolved. Germline-derived CDR1 and CDR2 are LGHNT and FRNRAP. V was pared by 6 bases and J by 10 bases, with 11 bases between. This CDR3 is built from 11 residues. CDR3 coding DNA: TGTGCTAGTGGGTCCATGCCTTCGCAGTATTTT. Translated: CASGSMPSQYF.

DNA of the CDR3: TGTGCCAGTAGTAGGGGGGGCTCCTACAATGAGCAGTTCTTC. It is translated as CASSRGGSYNEQFF. The chain is built from TRBV19 and TRBJ2-1, with 7 bases fitting TRBD2. CDR1 is LNHDA and CDR2 is SQIVND in the germline V gene (reference sequence). The V segment lost 4 bases and the J segment 0 bases; nucleotides outside the gene matches: 0. The CDR3 runs to 14 residues.

At least ten counts were recorded for this clonotype. J is TRBJ2-5 and V is TRBV11-1; D gene uncertain. Germline V gene lookup returns CDR1 SGHAT and CDR2 FQDESV (reference sequence). CDR3 length: 11 amino acids. V lost 6 bases to trimming and J lost 4 bases, with 6 bases between them. In DNA, the CDR3 is TGTGCCAGCAGTTGGGGAGAGACCCAGTACTTC. Its translation is CASSWGETQYF.

The V call is TRBV5-4, the J call TRBJ2-3, with TRBD2 matching 13 bases. The CDR3 length is 19 residues. Germline CDR1 SGHNT, CDR2 YYREEE (reference sequence). The trim removed 4 bases at V and 2 bases at J, leaving 13 bases unmatched. CDR3 coding DNA: TGTGCCAGCAGCCCAGAACTAGCGGGAGGGCCGGTCTCCACAGATACGCAGTATTTT. It yields the protein CASSPELAGGPVSTDTQYF.

This clonotype was seen only a few times. V usage is TRBV6-2 or TRBV6-3 and J usage is TRBJ1-5; D is unresolved. Trimming took off 0 bases at V and 6 bases at J, with 12 bases between the two ends. This CDR3 has 15 amino acids. CDR1 MNHEY and CDR2 SVGEGT come from the germline V gene. This CDR3 reads CASSYSQLAVQPQHF. The CDR3, as DNA: TGTGCCAGCAGTTACTCTCAGTTGGCGGTTCAGCCCCAGCATTTT.

The chain has TRBV6-2 or TRBV6-3 and TRBJ1-5, with unresolved D. From germline, CDR1 is MNHEY and CDR2 SVGEGT. The CDR3 spans 14 residues. Trimming shortened V by 2 bases and J by 3 bases, and 8 bases separated the two germline ends. DNA of the CDR3: TGTGCCAGCAGTTACCGAACTCTCAATCAGCCCCAGCATTTT. This encodes CASSYRTLNQPQHF.

Note on this clonotype: Since a much larger clone is just one base distant, this may be a read error. The chain is built from TRBV11-2 and TRBJ2-1; 12 nucleotides agree with TRBD2. The CDR3 contains 14 residues. The germline CDR1 and CDR2 sequences are SGHAT and FQNNGV. The CDR3 DNA is TGTGCCAAACGAGGACTAGCGGGATACAATGAGCAGCTCTTC. This translates into CAKRGLAGYNEQLF.